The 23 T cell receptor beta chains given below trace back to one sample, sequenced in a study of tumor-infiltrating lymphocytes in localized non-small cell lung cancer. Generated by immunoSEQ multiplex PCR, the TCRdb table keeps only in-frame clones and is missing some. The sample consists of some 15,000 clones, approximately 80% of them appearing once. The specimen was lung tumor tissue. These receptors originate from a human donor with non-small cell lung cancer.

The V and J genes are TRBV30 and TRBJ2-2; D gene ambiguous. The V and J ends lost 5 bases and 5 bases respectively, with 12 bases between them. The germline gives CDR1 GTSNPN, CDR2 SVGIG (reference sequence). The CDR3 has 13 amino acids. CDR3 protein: CAWSSTRTGELFF. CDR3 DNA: TGTGCCTGGTCCTCGACCAGAACCGGGGAGCTGTTTTTT.

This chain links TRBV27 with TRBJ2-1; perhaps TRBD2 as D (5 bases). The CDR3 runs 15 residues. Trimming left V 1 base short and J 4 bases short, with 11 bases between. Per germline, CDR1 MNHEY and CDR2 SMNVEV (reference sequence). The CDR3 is CASSLWLADYNEQFF. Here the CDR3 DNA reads TGTGCCAGCAGTTTATGGCTAGCCGATTACAATGAGCAGTTCTTC.

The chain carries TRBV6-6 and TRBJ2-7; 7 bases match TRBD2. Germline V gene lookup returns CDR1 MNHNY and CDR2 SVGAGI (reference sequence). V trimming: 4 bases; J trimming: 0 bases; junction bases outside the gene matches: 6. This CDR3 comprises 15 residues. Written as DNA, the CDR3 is TGTGCCAGCAGTTCCGCGGGAGACCCCTCCTACGAGCAGTACTTC. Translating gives CASSSAGDPSYEQYF.

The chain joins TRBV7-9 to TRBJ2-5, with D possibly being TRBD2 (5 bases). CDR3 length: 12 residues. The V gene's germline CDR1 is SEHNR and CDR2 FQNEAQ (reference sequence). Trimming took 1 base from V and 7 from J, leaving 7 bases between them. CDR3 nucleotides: TGTGCCAGCAGCTTAGGAGGGCGGACCCAGTACTTC. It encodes CASSLGGRTQYF.

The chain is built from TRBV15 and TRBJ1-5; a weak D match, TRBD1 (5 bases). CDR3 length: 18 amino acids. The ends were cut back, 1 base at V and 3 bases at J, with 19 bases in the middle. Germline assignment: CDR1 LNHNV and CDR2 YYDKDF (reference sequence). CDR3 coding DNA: TGTGCCACCAGCAGAGTCCTTGGGATCAGGGACCTCAATCAGCCCCAGCATTTT. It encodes CATSRVLGIRDLNQPQHF.

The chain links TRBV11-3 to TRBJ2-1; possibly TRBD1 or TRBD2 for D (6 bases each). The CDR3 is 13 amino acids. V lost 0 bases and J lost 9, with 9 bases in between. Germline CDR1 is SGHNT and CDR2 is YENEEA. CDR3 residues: CASSLEGGGEQFF. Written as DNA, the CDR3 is TGTGCCAGCAGCTTAGAGGGGGGCGGTGAGCAGTTCTTC.

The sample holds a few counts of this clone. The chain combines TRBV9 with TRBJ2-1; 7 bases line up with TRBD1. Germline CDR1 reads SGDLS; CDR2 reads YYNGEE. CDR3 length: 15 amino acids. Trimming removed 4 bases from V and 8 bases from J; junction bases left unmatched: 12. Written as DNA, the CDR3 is TGTGCCAGCAGCTCAGGACAGGATCAGGTCGATGAGCAGTTCTTC. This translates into CASSSGQDQVDEQFF.

CDR3 bases: TGCGCCAGCAGCCGTGCCCCTCCCGGGACTAGCGGGAGCAATGAGCAGTTCTTC. Encoded protein: CASSRAPPGTSGSNEQFF. J is TRBJ2-1 and V is TRBV4-3, with TRBD2 identical over 14 bases. Germline loops: CDR1 LGHNA, CDR2 YSLEER. The length of the CDR3 is 18 residues. With V trimmed by 4 bases and J by 6 bases, 11 bases remained unmatched.

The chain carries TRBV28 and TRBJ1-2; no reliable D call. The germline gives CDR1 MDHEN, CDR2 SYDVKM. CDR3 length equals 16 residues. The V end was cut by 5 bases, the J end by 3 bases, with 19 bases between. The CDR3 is CASSTTPRARDYGYTF. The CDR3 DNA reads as TGTGCCAGCAGTACGACCCCCCGGGCGAGGGACTATGGCTACACCTTC.

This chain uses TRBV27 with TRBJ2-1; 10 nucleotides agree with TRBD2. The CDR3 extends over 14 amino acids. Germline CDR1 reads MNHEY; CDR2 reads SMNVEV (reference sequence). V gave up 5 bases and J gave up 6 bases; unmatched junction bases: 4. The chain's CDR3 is CASSLRTSGNEQFF. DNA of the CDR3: TGTGCCAGCAGTCTCAGGACTAGCGGCAATGAGCAGTTCTTC.

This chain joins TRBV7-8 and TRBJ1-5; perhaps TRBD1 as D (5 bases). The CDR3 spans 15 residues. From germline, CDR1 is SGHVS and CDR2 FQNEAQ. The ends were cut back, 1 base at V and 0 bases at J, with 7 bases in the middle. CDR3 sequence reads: CASSLDGTSNQPQHF. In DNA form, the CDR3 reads TGTGCCAGCAGCTTAGACGGGACTAGCAATCAGCCCCAGCATTTT. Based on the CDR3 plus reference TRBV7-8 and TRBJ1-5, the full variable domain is GAGVSQSPRYKVAKRGQDVALRCDPISGHVSLFWYQQALGQGPEFLTYFQNEAQLDKSGLPSDRFFAERPEGSVSTLKIQRTQQEDSAVYLCASSLDGTSNQPQHFGDGTRLSIL.

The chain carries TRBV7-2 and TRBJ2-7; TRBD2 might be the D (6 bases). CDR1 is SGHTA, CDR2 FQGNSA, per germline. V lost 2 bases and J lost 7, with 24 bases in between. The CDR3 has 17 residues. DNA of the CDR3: TGTGCCAGCAGCTTAAGTCCTTTAGCGGTACCCCGGGGGGAGCAGTACTTC. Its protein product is CASSLSPLAVPRGEQYF.

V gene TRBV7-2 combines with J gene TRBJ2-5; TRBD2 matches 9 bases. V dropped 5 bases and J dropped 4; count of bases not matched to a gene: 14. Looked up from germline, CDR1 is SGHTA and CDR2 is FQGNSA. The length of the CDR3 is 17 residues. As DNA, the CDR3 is TGTGCCAGCAGCCCGGTGGGGGGCGGGAGGGGTGGAGAGACCCAGTACTTC. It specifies CASSPVGGGRGGETQYF.

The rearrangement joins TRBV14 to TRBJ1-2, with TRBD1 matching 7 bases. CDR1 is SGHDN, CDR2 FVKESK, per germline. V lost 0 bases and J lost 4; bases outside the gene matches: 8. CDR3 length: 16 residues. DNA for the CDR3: TGTGCCAGCAGCCAAGATCAAAGGGGGCCACTCTATGGCTACACCTTC. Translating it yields CASSQDQRGPLYGYTF.

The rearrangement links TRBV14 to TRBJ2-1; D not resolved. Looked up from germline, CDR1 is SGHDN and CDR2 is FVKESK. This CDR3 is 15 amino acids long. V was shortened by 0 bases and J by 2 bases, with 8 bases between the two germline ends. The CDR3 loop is CASSQDVSTYNEQFF. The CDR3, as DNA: TGTGCCAGCAGCCAAGATGTGAGCACCTACAATGAGCAGTTCTTC.

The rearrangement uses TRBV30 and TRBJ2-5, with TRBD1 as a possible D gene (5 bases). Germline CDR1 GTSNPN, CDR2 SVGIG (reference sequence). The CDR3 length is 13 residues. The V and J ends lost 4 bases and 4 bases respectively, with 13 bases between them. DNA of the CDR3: TGTGCCTGGACCAGGGCTAGATCAGAGACCCAGTACTTC. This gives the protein CAWTRARSETQYF.

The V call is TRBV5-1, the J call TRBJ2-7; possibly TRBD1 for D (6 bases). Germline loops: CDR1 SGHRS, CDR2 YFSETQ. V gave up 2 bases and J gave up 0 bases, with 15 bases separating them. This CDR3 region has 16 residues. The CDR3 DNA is TGCGCCAGCAGCTTACGAACAGGGATCAGCTCCTACGAGCAGTACTTC. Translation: CASSLRTGISSYEQYF.

CDR3 loop: CASLQGKGDTEAFF. The CDR3 coding sequence is TGTGCCAGCCTACAGGGGAAGGGTGACACTGAAGCTTTCTTT. The chain uses TRBV6-5 and TRBJ1-1; 7 bases are a match to TRBD1. Germline V lookup: CDR1 MNHEY, CDR2 SVGAGI. J was trimmed by 3 bases and V by 8 bases; bases with no gene match: 9. CDR3 length equals 14 residues.

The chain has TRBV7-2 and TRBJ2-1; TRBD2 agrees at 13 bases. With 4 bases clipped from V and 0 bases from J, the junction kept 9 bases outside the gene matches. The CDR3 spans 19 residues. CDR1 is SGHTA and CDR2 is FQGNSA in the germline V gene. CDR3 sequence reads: CASSSQGLAGLSSYNEQFF. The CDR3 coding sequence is TGTGCCAGCAGCTCCCAGGGACTAGCGGGGTTAAGCTCCTACAATGAGCAGTTCTTC.

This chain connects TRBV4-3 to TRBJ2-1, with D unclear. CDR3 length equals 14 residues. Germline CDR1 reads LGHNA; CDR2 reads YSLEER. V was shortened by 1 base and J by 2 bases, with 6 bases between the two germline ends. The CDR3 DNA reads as TGCGCCAGCAGCCAAGGTAGACCCTACAATGAGCAGTTCTTC. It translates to CASSQGRPYNEQFF.

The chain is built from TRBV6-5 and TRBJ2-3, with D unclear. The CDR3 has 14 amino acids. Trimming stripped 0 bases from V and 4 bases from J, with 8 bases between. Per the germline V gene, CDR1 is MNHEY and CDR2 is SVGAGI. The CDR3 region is CASSYSKNSDTQYF. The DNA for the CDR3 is TGTGCCAGCAGTTACTCCAAGAATTCAGATACGCAGTATTTT.

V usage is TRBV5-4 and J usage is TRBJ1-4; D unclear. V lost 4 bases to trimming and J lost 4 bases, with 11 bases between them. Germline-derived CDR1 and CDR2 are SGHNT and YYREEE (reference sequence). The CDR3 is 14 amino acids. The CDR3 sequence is CASSLDGLNEKLFF. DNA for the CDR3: TGTGCCAGCAGCCTGGACGGACTTAATGAAAAACTGTTTTTT.

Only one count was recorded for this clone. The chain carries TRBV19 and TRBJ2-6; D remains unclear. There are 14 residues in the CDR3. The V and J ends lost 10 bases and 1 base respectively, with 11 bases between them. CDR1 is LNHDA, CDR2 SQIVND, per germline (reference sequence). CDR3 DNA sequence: TGTGCCATTGAGGACCAATCTGGGGCCAACGTCCTGACTTTC. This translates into CAIEDQSGANVLTF.